Sequencing of this T cell receptor (beta chain) was carried out in a study of cytomegalovirus exposure and HLA in healthy donors. Study-wide background: An earlier analysis identified fewer than 130 million unique TCR beta sequences in approximately 190 million T cells.

Germline V gene sequence: CDR1 SGHRS, CDR2 YFSETQ. The length of the CDR3 is 16 residues. The J segment lost 4 bases and the V segment lost 6 bases, leaving 6 bases of the junction unmatched. Whole-study results and caveats: Cytomegalovirus association was assigned to around 150 TCR beta chains. Specific recognition of CMV antigens was confirmed in vitro for a few chains (all CMV-associated).

Primers for the PCR totalled 60 Vbeta and 13 Jbeta. In the original analysis: It was a later analysis that counted roughly 79 million unique TCR beta chains, of which approximately 9.9 million were shared. Assay: immunoSEQ multiplex PCR; the TCRdb copy retains only in-frame clones and omits some. The DNA gave D and trimming, while V, J and clone size come from that table. This sample contains 150,000 to 200,000 clones. Remarks on this clone: The antigen is unknown.

The chain carries TRBV5-1 and TRBJ2-1, with TRBD2 matching 14 bases. The receptor comes from an older woman in good health and CMV-seronegative. Material: PBMCs. DNA of the CDR3: TGCGCCAGCATTGGAGGGACTAGCGGGAGTTACAATGAGCAGTTCTTC. This sequence encodes CASIGGTSGSYNEQFF.